This TCR beta chain was sequenced in a study of blood T cell repertoires in COVID-19. As for the study in general: Acute and convalescent COVID-19 specimens originated in the United States, Italy and Spain. T cells, B-cell-depleted T cells, or PBMCs supplied cDNA or gDNA.

The authors' processing: Cell counts per sample came from amplifying reference gene primers. Using immunoSEQ multiplex PCR, the repertoire was profiled, and TCRdb retains in-frame clones only, with some absent. The V and J calls and clone size were taken over from that table, and D and trimming were inferred from the DNA. The data show about 59,000 clones, with 88% seen just once and approximately 17% held by the top ten. This clone was recorded only once. The material sequenced was peripheral blood. The sequence was collected from a woman older than 75 with active COVID-19.

CDR3 sequence reads: CANVPGQGPNSPLHF. The CDR3 DNA reads TGTGCCAACGTCCCGGGACAGGGTCCAAATTCACCCCTCCACTTT. The chain joins TRBV28 to TRBJ1-6; 9 bases line up with TRBD1. In germline, CDR1 is MDHEN, CDR2 SYDVKM. CDR3 length: 15 residues. V lost 10 bases, J lost 7 bases, and 11 bases stayed unmatched.